What follows are 2 T cell receptor beta chains derived from one specimen sequenced in a study of T cell repertoires in cytomegalovirus infection. TCRdb independently ran MiXCR on the reads; one entry per CDR3 protein. The sample has 100,000 to 150,000 distinct CDR3 sequences, roughly a third seen once. Their antigens remain unidentified. Sample: CD8+ T cells from cultured PBMCs, taken from culture after CMV antigen stimulation. The receptor set was obtained from a human donor in good health (CMV status not recorded). Some clones in this sample may be carry-over from other donors' samples.

The V call is TRBV27, the J call TRBJ2-1; D uncertain. Germline V gives CDR1 MNHEY, CDR2 SMNVEV (reference sequence). The length of the CDR3 is 11 residues. Trimming removed 6 bases from V and 7 bases from J, with 7 bases in between. CDR3: CASRVGNEQFF. The CDR3 DNA follows: TGTGCCAGCAGGGTAGGAAATGAGCAGTTCTTC.

The sample holds many counts of this clonotype. V gene TRBV29-1 combines with J gene TRBJ1-2; 7 bases align to TRBD1. With 1 base clipped from V and 4 bases from J, the junction kept 0 bases outside the gene matches. In germline, CDR1 is SQVTM, CDR2 ANQGSEA. The CDR3 is made up of 12 amino acids. The CDR3 here is CSVEGDSYGYTF. CDR3 sequence (DNA): TGCAGCGTTGAAGGGGACAGCTATGGCTACACCTTC.